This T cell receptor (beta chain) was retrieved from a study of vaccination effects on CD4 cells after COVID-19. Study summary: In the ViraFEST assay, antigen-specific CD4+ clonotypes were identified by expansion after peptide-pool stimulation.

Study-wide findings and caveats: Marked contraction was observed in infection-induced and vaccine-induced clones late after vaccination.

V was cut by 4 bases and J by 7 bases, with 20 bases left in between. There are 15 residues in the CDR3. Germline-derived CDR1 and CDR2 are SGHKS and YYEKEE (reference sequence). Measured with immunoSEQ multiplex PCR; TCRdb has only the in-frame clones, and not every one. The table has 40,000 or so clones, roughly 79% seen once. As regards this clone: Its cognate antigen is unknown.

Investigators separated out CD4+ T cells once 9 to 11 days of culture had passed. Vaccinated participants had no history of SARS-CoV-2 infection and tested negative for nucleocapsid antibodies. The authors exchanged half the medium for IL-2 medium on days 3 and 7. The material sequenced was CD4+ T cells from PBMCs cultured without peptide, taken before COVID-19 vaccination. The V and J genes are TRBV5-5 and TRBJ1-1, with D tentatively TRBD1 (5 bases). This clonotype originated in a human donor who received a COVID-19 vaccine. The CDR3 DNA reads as TGTGCCAGCAGCAAACCCGGGACGGTAAGGGATGAAGCTTTCTTT. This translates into CASSKPGTVRDEAFF.